This T cell receptor beta chain was sequenced for a study of CD8+ T cells in alopecia areata. Study summary: Treated patients swallowed 5 to 10 mg of oral tofacitinib twice daily.

With respect to this clone: Its target is not known. One junction end does not reproduce the germline sequence, and a read error may be involved.

It was cDNA, reverse transcribed from extracted RNA, that served as the sequencing template. TCRdb keeps only in-frame clones here, not all; method: immunoSEQ multiplex PCR. The repertoire holds about 120,000 clones, more than 45% seen once, with approximately 0.46% in the top ten. General study results and limits: Many expanded lesional clones persisted in scalp and blood during tofacitinib. Because one nonresponder was included, the link of baseline CD8+ expansion to response is considered uncertain.

Treatment meaning: oral pan-JAK inhibitor, 5-10 mg twice daily. Isolation of CD4+ and CD8+ T cells from PBMCs was achieved by sorting. Looked up from germline, CDR1 is SGHTA and CDR2 is FQGNSA. The CDR3 is 15 amino acids. The chain couples TRBV7-2 to TRBJ2-1, with 10 bases fitting TRBD2. This specimen consisted of CD4+ T cells sorted from blood, obtained at week 4, from a patient treated with tofacitinib. The TCR sequence derives from a human donor with alopecia areata. CDR3 residues: CASRLALAGVGEQFF. CDR3 nucleotides: TGTGCCAGCAGATTAGCGCTAGCGGGAGTGGGTGAGCAGTTCTTC.